The 5 T cell receptor beta chains in this list originate from one sample, sequenced in a study of cytotoxic CD8 clonotypes in ibrutinib-treated CLL (dated by TCRdb to the early 2020s). Libraries were built with the immunoSEQ multiplex PCR assay. In its TCRdb copy, this immuneACCESS table keeps in-frame sequences only and misses some clones. Where compared with another copy, unresolved V genes explain less than half of these, and the others have no known cause. Here the sample has some 300,000 clones; about 80% occur a single time. Of the sample, approximately 7% is held by the ten largest clones. Material: PBMCs, obtained before ibrutinib treatment. All receptors come from a human donor with chronic lymphocytic leukemia.

V gene TRBV2 combines with J gene TRBJ1-1, with D possibly TRBD1 on 6 matching bases. V was cut by 6 bases and J by 4 bases, with 12 bases left in between. Looked up from germline, CDR1 is SNHLY and CDR2 is FYNNEI. The CDR3 sequence is 13 residues long. For the CDR3, the DNA is TGTGCCAGCAGCGTCCAGGGGTTCACTGAAGCTTTCTTT. Its protein product is CASSVQGFTEAFF. Combining the CDR3 with reference TRBV2 and TRBJ1-1 gives the whole variable domain EPEVTQTPSHQVTQMGQEVILRCVPISNHLYFYWYRQILGQKVEFLVSFYNNEISEKSEIFDDQFSVERPDGSNFTLKIRSTKLEDSAMYFCASSVQGFTEAFFGQGTRLTVV.

There are a few counts of this clone. The V call is TRBV6-5, the J call TRBJ1-5, with D hard to call. The CDR3 sequence is 15 residues long. Deletions cut 6 bases from V and 4 bases from J, with 16 bases between. Germline loops: CDR1 MNHEY, CDR2 SVGAGI. The CDR3 sequence is CASRINRPINQPQHF. CDR3 in DNA: TGTGCCAGCAGAATCAATCGGCCAATAAATCAGCCCCAGCATTTT.

The chain uses TRBV6-1 and TRBJ2-2, with 12 positions matching TRBD2. The CDR3 contains 15 residues. After removal of 2 bases from V and 8 bases from J, the junction contained 3 bases not matched to a gene. Germline CDR1 and CDR2: MNHNS and SASEGT. The CDR3 loop is CASSERTSGMGELFF. CDR3 coding DNA: TGTGCCAGCAGTGAAAGGACTAGCGGGATGGGGGAGCTGTTTTTT.

This clone was observed once. The chain has TRBV7-2 and TRBJ2-1; a possible D gene is TRBD1 (5 bases). CDR3 length equals 15 residues. Germline values: CDR1 SGHTA, CDR2 FQGNSA. V lost 5 bases and J 3 bases, leaving 14 bases between the germline ends. The CDR3 sequence is CASSHTGNSYNEQFF. CDR3 coding DNA: TGTGCCAGCAGCCATACAGGAAACAGCTACAATGAGCAGTTCTTC.

This clone was observed a few times. This rearrangement joins TRBV7-3 to TRBJ2-2; unclear D gene. CDR1 and CDR2 from the germline V gene are SGHTA and FQGTGA. The ends were cut back, 2 bases at V and 3 bases at J, with 4 bases in the middle. The CDR3 contains 13 residues. CDR3 protein: CASSLQYTGELFF. CDR3 nucleotide sequence: TGTGCCAGCAGCTTACAGTACACCGGGGAGCTGTTTTTT.